The 15 T cell receptor beta chains given below trace back to one sample, sequenced in a study of CD8 T cells in ankylosing spondylitis. One entry per CDR3 protein, called by TCRdb with MiXCR from the 5' RACE reads. This table holds 150,000 to 200,000 distinct CDR3 sequences, approximately 10% found once. The specimen sequenced was blood, either unsorted or a sorted T cell fraction (not recorded which). Receptors originate from a male donor with ankylosing spondylitis or in good health (not recorded which).

This clonotype was detected only a few times. V usage is TRBV18 and J usage is TRBJ1-1; no reliable D call. Germline assignment: CDR1 KGHSH and CDR2 LQKENI. V dropped 3 bases and J dropped 0 bases, with 14 bases sitting between them. CDR3 length: 16 residues. The CDR3 nucleotides are TGTGCCAGCTCACCCTCGGCACTTACTGTGAACACTGAAGCTTTCTTT. It specifies CASSPSALTVNTEAFF. Filled out from reference TRBV18 and TRBJ1-1, the complete variable domain reads NAGVMQNPRHLVRRRGQEARLRCSPMKGHSHVYWYRQLPEEGLKFMVYLQKENIIDESGMPKERFSAEFPKEGPSILRIQQVVRGDSAAYFCASSPSALTVNTEAFFGQGTRLTVV.

This clonotype was seen ten or more times. The V call is TRBV12-3 or TRBV12-4, the J call TRBJ1-5; 7 bases map to TRBD1. The CDR3 length is 15 residues. Losses at the gene ends were 7 bases for V and 4 bases for J; bases not matched to a gene: 10. CDR3 sequence reads: CASTFQGVRNQPQHF. The DNA for the CDR3 is TGTGCCAGCACCTTCCAGGGGGTCAGGAATCAGCCCCAGCATTTT.

This clonotype was found many times. The V call is TRBV7-8, the J call TRBJ2-3; 8 positions agree with TRBD2. J lost 4 bases, V lost 1 base, and 13 bases had no gene match. CDR3 length: 18 residues. Germline CDR1 reads SGHVS; CDR2 reads FQNEAQ. The CDR3 nucleotides are TGTGCCAGCAGCTTAGTTAGCCGGGGGGGCCGGAGGGCAGATACGCAGTATTTT. Protein product: CASSLVSRGGRRADTQYF.

As regards this clonotype: This may stem from a read error, because a much larger clone lies one nucleotide away. The V call is TRBV7-2, the J call TRBJ2-7; 9 bases agree with TRBD1. Germline V gives CDR1 SGHTA, CDR2 FQGNSA. The CDR3 covers 13 residues. For the CDR3, the DNA is TGTGTCAGCAGCCCCGGGACAGGGTCGGGGCAGTACTTC. Amino acids: CVSSPGTGSGQYF.

At least ten counts were recorded for this clonotype. The chain combines TRBV5-1 with TRBJ2-7; 9 bases agree with TRBD2. The CDR3 runs to 16 residues. The ends lost 4 bases at V and 1 base at J; junction bases unmatched: 9. Per the germline V gene, CDR1 is SGHRS and CDR2 is YFSETQ. The CDR3 coding sequence is TGCGCCAGCAGCCCGACCGGAGCGGGGGGTTCCTACGAGCAGTACTTC. Protein: CASSPTGAGGSYEQYF.

This clonotype was seen only a few times. The V call is TRBV7-2, the J call TRBJ2-3, with D maybe TRBD1 (5 bases). The germline CDR1 and CDR2 sequences are SGHTA and FQGNSA. With 1 base removed from V and 6 bases from J, the gap between germline ends came to 14 bases. This CDR3 region has 15 residues. The CDR3 DNA is TGTGCCAGCAGCTTAGTGGGCAGGGCAATGGATACGCAGTATTTT. This codes for CASSLVGRAMDTQYF.

There are a few counts of this clonotype. V gene TRBV29-1 combines with J gene TRBJ1-2; 12 bases map to TRBD1. Unmatched junction bases numbered 6, after V lost 7 bases and J lost 6 bases. The V gene's germline CDR1 is SQVTM and CDR2 ANQGSEA. This CDR3 has 13 residues. The CDR3 DNA follows: TGCAGCGGGACGGGACAGGGGGCAAATGGCTACACCTTC. This translates into CSGTGQGANGYTF.

This clonotype occurred many times. This chain uses TRBV29-1 with TRBJ2-4; weak D call: TRBD2 (7 bases). Trimming left V 4 bases short and J 5 bases short, with 15 bases between. This CDR3 has 14 residues. CDR1 and CDR2 from the germline V gene are SQVTM and ANQGSEA. The CDR3 nucleotides read TGCAGCGTTGTTGGCGGGGGCTTCCAAAACATTCAGTACTTC. This encodes CSVVGGGFQNIQYF. Using reference TRBV29-1 and TRBJ2-4 for the parts outside the CDR3, the full variable domain is SAVISQKPSRDICQRGTSLTIQCQVDSQVTMMFWYRQQPGQSLTLIATANQGSEATYESGFVIDKFPISRPNLTFSTLTVSNMSPEDSSIYLCSVVGGGFQNIQYFGAGTRLSVL.

Concerning this clonotype: Just one base apart from a much larger clone, this may be a read error. The chain joins TRBV12-3 or TRBV12-4 to TRBJ2-2; D is possibly TRBD2 (7 bases). CDR3 length: 15 amino acids. Here the CDR3 reads CASSLGGRGTGELLF. CDR3 coding DNA: TGTGCCAGCAGTTTGGGGGGGCGAGGCACCGGGGAGCTGCTTTTT.

This clonotype was recorded at least ten times. A read error may produce the germline difference seen at one junction end. The chain couples TRBV11-2 to TRBJ2-3; D might be TRBD2 (5 bases). The CDR3 contains 13 residues. The germline V gene encodes CDR1 SGHAT and CDR2 FQNNGV. CDR3 coding DNA: TGCGCCAGCAGCTTGGAGCGGACAGATACGCAGTATTTT. The encoded protein is CASSLERTDTQYF.

The chain combines TRBV11-2 with TRBJ2-5; D uncertain. Deletions cut 0 bases from V and 6 bases from J, with 8 bases between. The CDR3 totals 13 residues. From germline, CDR1 is SGHAT and CDR2 FQNNGV. CDR3 loop: CASSLDGFQTQYF. The DNA of the CDR3 is TGTGCCAGCAGCTTAGATGGTTTCCAGACCCAGTACTTC.

The V gene is TRBV7-6, the J gene TRBJ2-2, with D tentatively TRBD1 (6 bases). Germline-derived CDR1 and CDR2 are SGHVS and FNYEAQ. This CDR3 has 16 residues. The V gene lost 1 base and the J gene lost 1 base, with 10 bases spanning the gap. The CDR3 DNA reads as TGTGCCAGCAGCTTAGATCCGACAGGGAACACCGGGGAGCTGTTTTTT. This codes for CASSLDPTGNTGELFF.

This clonotype came up many times. The chain combines TRBV15 with TRBJ2-3; no firm D call. The germline CDR1 and CDR2 sequences are LNHNV and YYDKDF (reference sequence). The V end was cut by 0 bases, the J end by 5 bases, with 12 bases between. The CDR3 is made up of 15 amino acids. For the CDR3, the DNA is TGTGCCACCAGCAGAGATAGTAATAGGGAAGATACGCAGTATTTT. Amino acid sequence: CATSRDSNREDTQYF.

Notes on this clonotype: One junction end does not reproduce the germline sequence, and a read error may be involved. The rearrangement links TRBV11-1 to TRBJ2-1; TRBD1 might be the D (8 bases). The CDR3 is 16 amino acids. CDR1 is SGHAT and CDR2 is FQDESV in the germline V gene (reference sequence). CDR3 sequence: CAGRSRSQGGYNEQFF. Here the CDR3 DNA reads TGTGCCGGCAGGTCGCGGTCACAGGGGGGGTACAATGAGCAGTTCTTC.

This clonotype was recorded many times. CDR3 loop: CSARDRGPETQYF. CDR3 nucleotide sequence: TGCAGCGCAAGGGACAGGGGGCCAGAGACCCAGTACTTC. This rearrangement joins TRBV29-1 to TRBJ2-5, with TRBD1 matching 12 bases. J lost 4 bases, V lost 7 bases, and 4 bases had no gene match. The CDR3 covers 13 residues. Germline V gene sequence: CDR1 SQVTM, CDR2 ANQGSEA.